This T cell receptor beta chain was sequenced for a study of early T cells in non-severe SARS-CoV-2 infection. Study overall: Sequenced bulk RNA came from whole blood that was unsorted, and chains were unpaired. Findings and caveats of the study: Using VDJdb, the matching emphasized anti-spike CD8 responses while missing private and CD4 specificities.

V lost 1 base and J lost 1, with 13 bases in between. There are 15 residues in the CDR3. Germline V gene data show CDR1 as SQVTM and CDR2 as ANQGSEA. In the case of this clonotype: Antigen: not known.

In the library, individual cDNA molecules carried attached unique molecular identifiers. TCRdb analysed the 5' RACE reads with MiXCR anew, one entry per CDR3 protein. Of 68,000 or so distinct CDR3 sequences listed, 12% are singletons. Sequencing was done on a sample of whole blood. This clonotype originated in an adult who was a healthcare worker with PCR-confirmed SARS-CoV-2 infection or an uninfected control (not recorded which). The chain recombines TRBV29-1 with TRBJ1-2; D unresolved. The CDR3 region is CSVEGGRDGNYGYTF. DNA for the CDR3: TGCAGCGTTGAAGGCGGGAGAGACGGTAACTATGGCTACACCTTC.